This TCR beta chain was recovered during a study of blood T cell repertoires in COVID-19. Overall study context: Samples came from the United States, Italy and Spain, spanning acute and convalescent COVID-19.

The CDR3 totals 13 residues. Germline V gene data show CDR1 as SGHAT and CDR2 as FQNNGV. V shed 5 bases and J 3 bases; nucleotides not matched to a gene: 3. Per the original methods: The assay estimated nucleated cells by amplifying reference gene primers. Only in-frame clones appear in the TCRdb table, and some are missing; sequencing was by immunoSEQ multiplex PCR. V, J and clone size reflect that table, while D and trimming were determined from the DNA. Of approximately 180,000 clones in the sample, roughly 89% are singletons; the top ten hold approximately 2.1%. This clone appeared many times. The rearrangement uses TRBV11-2 and TRBJ1-2; 7 positions match TRBD1. The sequenced material came from PBMCs or T cells enriched from blood (not recorded which). This receptor was identified in a woman between 40 and 50 years old with acute COVID-19. CDR3 DNA: TGTGCCAGCAGCGCCGACAGGGACTATGGCTACACCTTC. Protein sequence: CASSADRDYGYTF.